This T cell receptor (beta chain) was observed in a study of cytomegalovirus exposure and HLA in healthy donors. CDR1 is SGHRS, CDR2 YFSETQ, per germline. V was pared by 6 bases and J by 0 bases, with 21 bases between. The CDR3 has 18 amino acids. Study conclusions and caveats: Among TCR sequences, most were rare, though some public TCRs appeared in many donors. For most TCR beta V segments, an earlier analysis put the productive rate at about 90% or about 30% of the time.

In regard to this clone: Its specificity is unknown.

With 60 Vbeta and 13 Jbeta primers, the PCR was carried out. As handled by the study authors: Per a later analysis, the number of unique TCR beta chains was approximately 80 million, of which some 10 million were shared. TCRdb's table, derived via immunoSEQ multiplex PCR, lists solely in-frame clones and lacks some. Clone size and V and J calls were adopted from that table, with D and trimming inferred from the DNA. Found here are 45,000 to 55,000 clones; the top ten clones hold approximately 11%. The sequence was collected from a woman aged 45-65 years in good health and CMV-seropositive. V is TRBV5-1 and J is TRBJ2-2; D is unclear. Sequenced input: PBMCs. As DNA, the CDR3 is TGCGCCAGCACCATTGGTGGTAGGTGGAGCTCGAACACCGGGGAGCTGTTTTTT. It translates to CASTIGGRWSSNTGELFF.